The T cell receptor beta chain described here comes from a study of cytomegalovirus exposure and HLA in healthy donors. Germline CDR1 is SGHDT and CDR2 is YYEEEE. The CDR3 extends over 14 amino acids. Losses at the gene ends were 1 base for V and 3 bases for J; bases not matched to a gene: 3. 60 Vbeta and 13 Jbeta primers were used in PCR. The data were produced by immunoSEQ multiplex PCR, yet TCRdb's version contains in-frame clones alone and is incomplete. With 170,000 or so clones in the sample, the ten largest clones hold around 1.9%. The TCR comes from a man aged 25-45 years in good health and CMV-seronegative. Sequencing used PBMCs. The gene calls are TRBV5-6 and TRBJ2-7; 8 positions match TRBD2. The CDR3 nucleotides read TGTGCCAGCAGCTTGAGCGGGAGAATCTACGAGCAGTACTTC. Translating gives CASSLSGRIYEQYF.